Below, 29 T cell receptor beta chains from the same sample are listed, as sequenced in a study of T-cell reconstitution after alpha-beta-depleted transplantation in children. TCRbeta library preparation incorporated unique molecular identifiers. TCRdb itself ran the PCR reads through MiXCR, one entry per CDR3 protein. The sample has some 200,000 distinct CDR3 sequences, roughly 10% seen once. Sample: PBMCs, taken before TCRalphabeta/CD19-depleted stem cell transplant. All receptors come from a child younger than two with acute myeloid leukemia, due to receive a stem cell transplant.

In this sample, this clonotype turned up many times. This chain joins TRBV5-1 and TRBJ1-4; D not certain. Germline values: CDR1 SGHRS, CDR2 YFSETQ. The CDR3 runs 16 residues. The V gene lost 0 bases and the J gene lost 0 bases, with 9 bases spanning the gap. The CDR3 loop reads CASSLGSSTTNEKLFF. The CDR3 nucleotides are TGCGCCAGCAGCTTGGGAAGCTCGACAACTAATGAAAAACTGTTTTTT.

Notes on this clonotype: One junction end does not reproduce the germline sequence, and a read error may be involved. This sequence joins TRBV12-3 or TRBV12-4 and TRBJ2-7; D is uncertain. This CDR3 is 12 amino acids long. The CDR3: CAGSLNELVPCF. CDR3 in DNA: TGTGCCGGCAGTTTAAACGAACTGGTACCCTGCTTC.

This clonotype was recorded at least ten times. The rearrangement joins TRBV11-2 to TRBJ2-7; 10 nucleotides align to TRBD2. CDR3 length: 14 amino acids. The germline gives CDR1 SGHAT, CDR2 FQNNGV. Trimming took 5 bases from V and 1 from J; bases not matched to a gene: 2. Here the CDR3 reads CASSPGLASYEQYF. The DNA of the CDR3 is TGTGCCAGCAGCCCGGGACTAGCGTCCTACGAGCAGTACTTC.

This sequence joins TRBV20-1 and TRBJ1-2, with 10 bases aligning to TRBD1. Germline V gives CDR1 DFQATT, CDR2 SNEGSKA (reference sequence). CDR3 length: 14 amino acids. Unmatched junction bases numbered 10, after V lost 6 bases and J lost 6 bases. The CDR3 loop is CSARQGAKVDGYTF. CDR3 coding DNA: TGCAGTGCGAGACAGGGGGCGAAGGTCGATGGCTACACCTTC.

This clonotype was recorded many times. The rearrangement links TRBV28 to TRBJ2-1; D is undetermined. Trimming removed 5 bases at V and 0 bases at J, with 11 bases between. Germline CDR1 and CDR2: MDHEN and SYDVKM. The CDR3 runs to 15 residues. CDR3 loop: CASSLRQSSYNEQFF. The CDR3 nucleotides read TGTGCCAGCAGTCTCAGGCAGAGCTCCTACAATGAGCAGTTCTTC.

This clonotype showed up many times. The V call is TRBV5-8, the J call TRBJ1-3; 7 bases fit TRBD1. J was trimmed by 2 bases and V by 2 bases; bases with no gene match: 1. The CDR3 has 14 residues. Germline assignment: CDR1 SGHTS and CDR2 YDEGEE. CDR3 in DNA: TGTGCCAGCAGCTTTACAGGGGCTGGAAACACCATATATTTT. Encoded protein: CASSFTGAGNTIYF. The variable domain in full, completed from reference TRBV5-8 and TRBJ1-3, reads EAGVTQSPTHLIKTRGQQATLRCSPISGHTSVYWYQQALGLGLQFLLWYDEGEERNRGNFPPRFSGRQFPNYSSELNVNALELEDSALYLCASSFTGAGNTIYFGEGSWLTVV.

This clonotype was found a few times. The gene calls are TRBV30 and TRBJ2-2; D tentatively fits TRBD1 or TRBD2 (5 bases each). CDR1 GTSNPN and CDR2 SVGIG come from the germline V gene (reference sequence). The CDR3 totals 15 residues. V lost 0 bases and J 4 bases, leaving 12 bases between the germline ends. The CDR3 DNA reads TGTGCCTGGAGTGTGTTTGGGACGGCCACCGGGGAGCTGTTTTTT. This sequence encodes CAWSVFGTATGELFF.

At least ten counts were recorded for this clonotype. The chain links TRBV6-5 to TRBJ2-7; D possibly matches TRBD1 or TRBD2 (5 bases each). The germline V gene encodes CDR1 MNHEY and CDR2 SVGAGI. The CDR3 is made up of 15 amino acids. The germline V and J ends were trimmed by 0 bases and 2 bases, with 11 bases remaining between them. DNA for the CDR3: TGTGCCAGCAGTTACTCCGGGACCAAACCCTACGAGCAGTACTTC. Translation gives CASSYSGTKPYEQYF.

This clonotype was seen many times. DNA for the CDR3: TGTGCCAGCTCACCGACGGAAAACAATGAGCAGTTCTTC. It codes for CASSPTENNEQFF. This chain connects TRBV18 to TRBJ2-1, with D uncertain. The CDR3 loop spans 13 amino acids. Germline values: CDR1 KGHSH, CDR2 LQKENI. V lost 3 bases to trimming and J lost 5 bases, with 8 bases between them. Full variable domain (missing parts from reference TRBV18 and TRBJ2-1): NAGVMQNPRHLVRRRGQEARLRCSPMKGHSHVYWYRQLPEEGLKFMVYLQKENIIDESGMPKERFSAEFPKEGPSILRIQQVVRGDSAAYFCASSPTENNEQFFGPGTRLTVL.

This clonotype was recorded at least ten times. The genes are TRBV20-1 and TRBJ2-1; unclear D gene. Germline assignment: CDR1 DFQATT and CDR2 SNEGSKA (reference sequence). Trimming shortened V by 3 bases and J by 2 bases, and 20 bases separated the two germline ends. The CDR3 is made up of 17 amino acids. CDR3 region: CSASSIWGLNTYNEQFF. The CDR3 nucleotides read TGCAGTGCTAGTTCGATATGGGGTCTCAACACCTACAATGAGCAGTTCTTC.

This clonotype was picked up many times. The chain joins TRBV10-3 to TRBJ2-1; TRBD2 is a possible D gene (6 bases). The ends were cut back, 2 bases at V and 6 bases at J, with 11 bases in the middle. Germline loops: CDR1 ENHRY, CDR2 SYGVKD. The CDR3 sequence is 14 residues long. In nucleotides, the CDR3 is TGTGCCATCAGTGAGCAAACCGGGGGCAATGAGCAGTTCTTC. Protein: CAISEQTGGNEQFF.

This clonotype was found many times. The chain has TRBV21-1 and TRBJ2-1; the table gives TRBD2 as D, unverified against the DNA. TRBV21-1 is a pseudogene segment. CDR3 length: 18 residues. The CDR3 bases are TGTGCCAGCAGCACGGGACTAGCGGGAGGGCCGTGCGTTAGAGAGCAGTTCTTC. This gives the protein CASSTGLAGGPCVREQFF.

This clonotype was seen many times. The chain employs TRBV6-5 and TRBJ2-7; no definite D call. The CDR3 runs to 11 residues. Germline lookup yields CDR1 MNHEY and CDR2 SVGAGI. V lost 7 bases to trimming and J lost 4 bases, with 8 bases between them. The CDR3 loop reads CASTGQYEQYF. The CDR3 DNA sequence: TGTGCCAGCACAGGCCAATACGAGCAGTACTTC.

In its sample, this clonotype was seen a few times. The V call is TRBV12-3 or TRBV12-4, the J call TRBJ2-2, with 8 bases matching TRBD2. The CDR3 totals 16 residues. The V and J ends lost 6 bases and 1 base, in that order; junction bases with no gene match: 7. The CDR3 region is CASRPTGGGNTGELFF. The CDR3 DNA reads TGTGCCAGCAGACCAACCGGGGGGGGGAACACCGGGGAGCTGTTTTTT.

This clonotype came up many times. This chain links TRBV5-1 with TRBJ2-5, with TRBD2 matching over 11 bases. This CDR3 has 15 residues. Germline V lookup: CDR1 SGHRS, CDR2 YFSETQ. V dropped 0 bases and J dropped 5; count of bases not matched to a gene: 3. CDR3 protein: CASSLELAGVETQYF. The DNA of the CDR3 is TGCGCCAGCAGCTTGGAACTAGCGGGAGTCGAGACCCAGTACTTC.

This clonotype was seen repeatedly, ten times or more. This chain links TRBV20-1 with TRBJ2-6; TRBD1 matches 10 bases. The CDR3 has 18 amino acids. Germline-derived CDR1 and CDR2 are DFQATT and SNEGSKA (reference sequence). J lost 1 base, V lost 4 bases, and 10 bases had no gene match. The CDR3 loop is CSANSIRDRGSGANVLTF. The CDR3 DNA reads TGCAGTGCTAACTCGATTCGGGACAGGGGATCTGGGGCCAACGTCCTGACTTTC.

This clonotype showed up many times. CDR3 amino acids: CASGALAGITDTQYF. In nucleotides, the CDR3 is TGTGCCAGCGGGGCACTAGCGGGAATCACAGATACGCAGTATTTT. The V call is TRBV12-3 or TRBV12-4, the J call TRBJ2-3; 10 bases are shared with TRBD2. The CDR3 loop spans 15 amino acids. The V gene end was trimmed by 8 bases and the J gene end by 2 bases; junction bases not matched to a gene: 7.

This clonotype appeared once. This may be a read error: a much more frequent sequence differs by one nucleotide. The chain couples TRBV6-5 to TRBJ1-3, with D possibly being TRBD1 (5 bases). Germline assignment: CDR1 MNHEY and CDR2 SVGAGI. The CDR3 sequence is 15 residues long. For the CDR3, the DNA is TGTGCCAGCAGTTTACAGGCCTTCTCTGGAAACACCGTATATTTT. This translates into CASSLQAFSGNTVYF.

This clonotype was observed many times. The rearrangement links TRBV3-1 to TRBJ2-5; 8 nucleotides align to TRBD2. The trim removed 3 bases at V and 2 bases at J, leaving 5 bases unmatched. Germline-derived CDR1 and CDR2 are LGHDT and YNNKEL (reference sequence). The CDR3 covers 15 residues. The CDR3 coding sequence is TGTGCCAGCAGCCATGCGACTAGCGAACAAGAGACCCAGTACTTC. Protein product: CASSHATSEQETQYF.

This clonotype has a count of ten or more. The chain combines TRBV20-1 with TRBJ2-3, with TRBD2 matching over 9 bases. The ends lost 1 base at V and 4 bases at J; junction bases unmatched: 6. The CDR3 is made up of 15 amino acids. Germline lookup yields CDR1 DFQATT and CDR2 SNEGSKA (reference sequence). The CDR3, as DNA: TGCAGTGCTAGAGTAGCGGGGGCCATCCCAGATACGCAGTATTTT. As protein: CSARVAGAIPDTQYF.

Remarks on this clonotype: Since a much larger clone is just one base distant, this may be a read error. The V and J genes are TRBV24-1 and TRBJ1-3; D uncertain. The CDR3 consists of 15 residues. CDR1 is KGHDR, CDR2 SFDVKD, per germline. In DNA form, the CDR3 reads TGTGCCCCCAGTGACCCGAGGAGCTCTGGAAACACCATATATTTT. Its protein product is CAPSDPRSSGNTIYF.

CDR3 in DNA: TGTGCCAGCAGTGACTCGAGTCGGACCTTTAATTCCCTCTCCTCCTACGAGCAGTACTTC. It specifies CASSDSSRTFNSLSSYEQYF. This chain links TRBV6-4 with TRBJ2-7; D not resolved. Deletions cut 0 bases from V and 0 bases from J, with 24 bases between. This CDR3 has 20 amino acids. The V gene's germline CDR1 is MRHNA and CDR2 SNTAGT.

To note about this clonotype: The junction does not match germline at one end; this may be a read error. This chain joins TRBV27 and TRBJ2-1, with D unclear. CDR3 length: 15 residues. Germline CDR1 MNHEY, CDR2 SMNVEV (reference sequence). The DNA of the CDR3 is TGTGCCAGCAGTTTAGACCCGGCCGGTGGCAATGAGCAGCTCTTC. It translates to CASSLDPAGGNEQLF.

Many counts were recorded for this clonotype. This chain connects TRBV5-1 to TRBJ1-4; unclear D gene. CDR1 is SGHRS, CDR2 YFSETQ, per germline. CDR3 size: 15 residues. V was pared by 2 bases and J by 10 bases, with 18 bases between. Written as DNA, the CDR3 is TGCGCCAGCAGCTTAGAGAGCAGCCCTCGGGGAAAACTGTTTTTT. It yields the protein CASSLESSPRGKLFF.

Only a few counts were recorded for this clonotype. The chain recombines TRBV6-2 or TRBV6-3 with TRBJ2-4; D perhaps matches TRBD1 (6 bases). Germline V gene lookup returns CDR1 MNHEY and CDR2 SVGEGT. CDR3 size: 17 residues. Trimming removed 2 bases at V and 7 bases at J, with 21 bases between. CDR3 residues: CASSYARQGFGWNIQYF. Written as DNA, the CDR3 is TGTGCCAGCAGTTACGCCCGCCAGGGGTTCGGGTGGAACATTCAGTACTTC.

At least ten counts were recorded for this clonotype. V gene TRBV11-2 combines with J gene TRBJ1-5; no definite D call. The CDR3 has 14 amino acids. Germline-derived CDR1 and CDR2 are SGHAT and FQNNGV. V gave up 0 bases and J gave up 9 bases, with 12 bases separating them. CDR3 protein: CASSLENSPSPQHF. The DNA of the CDR3 is TGTGCCAGCAGCTTAGAGAACAGTCCTTCGCCCCAGCATTTT.

The sample holds a few counts of this clonotype. V usage is TRBV10-3 and J usage is TRBJ2-3, with a weak D call TRBD2 (5 bases). The CDR3 has 14 residues. Germline V gene lookup returns CDR1 ENHRY and CDR2 SYGVKD. V lost 6 bases, J lost 2 bases, and 12 bases lay in between. The DNA for the CDR3 is TGTGCCATCAGAGACTCGAGGGCCACAGATACGCAGTATTTT. This translates into CAIRDSRATDTQYF.

This clonotype occurred a few times. The J gene is TRBJ2-6, the V gene TRBV7-2; 9 nucleotides align to TRBD1. V gave up 5 bases and J gave up 3 bases; unmatched junction bases: 5. CDR3 length equals 16 residues. From germline, CDR1 is SGHTA and CDR2 FQGNSA. CDR3 sequence reads: CASSIQGAGGANVLTF. CDR3 sequence (DNA): TGTGCCAGCAGCATACAGGGGGCGGGTGGGGCCAACGTCCTGACTTTC.

Ten or more counts support this clonotype. The genes are TRBV12-3 or TRBV12-4 and TRBJ1-1; D may be TRBD1 (5 bases). V was clipped by 7 bases and J by 5 bases, with 23 bases between them. This CDR3 has 16 amino acids. The CDR3: CASTAIWQGGSTEAFF. CDR3 coding DNA: TGTGCCAGCACCGCAATCTGGCAGGGCGGTAGTACTGAAGCTTTCTTT.